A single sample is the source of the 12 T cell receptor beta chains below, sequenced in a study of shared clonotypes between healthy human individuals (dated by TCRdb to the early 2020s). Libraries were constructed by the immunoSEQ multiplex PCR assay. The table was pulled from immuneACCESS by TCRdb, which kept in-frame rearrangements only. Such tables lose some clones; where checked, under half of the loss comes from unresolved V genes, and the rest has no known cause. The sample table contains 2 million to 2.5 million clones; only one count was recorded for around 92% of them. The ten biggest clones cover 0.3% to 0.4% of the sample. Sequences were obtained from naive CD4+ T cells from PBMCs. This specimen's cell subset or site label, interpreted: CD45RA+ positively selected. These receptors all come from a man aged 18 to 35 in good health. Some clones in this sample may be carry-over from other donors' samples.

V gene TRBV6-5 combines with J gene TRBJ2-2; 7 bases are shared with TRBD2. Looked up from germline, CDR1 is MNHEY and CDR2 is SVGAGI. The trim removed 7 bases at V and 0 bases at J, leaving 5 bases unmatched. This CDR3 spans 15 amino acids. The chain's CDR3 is CASTLSGANTGELFF. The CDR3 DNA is TGTGCCAGCACCCTAAGCGGGGCGAACACCGGGGAGCTGTTTTTT.

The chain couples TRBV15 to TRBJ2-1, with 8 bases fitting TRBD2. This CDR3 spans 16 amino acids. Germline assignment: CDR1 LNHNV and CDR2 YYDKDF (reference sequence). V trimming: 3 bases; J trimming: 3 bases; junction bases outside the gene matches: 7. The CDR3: CATSRGSGEYYNEQFF. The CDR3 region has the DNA TGTGCCACCAGCAGGGGTAGCGGGGAGTACTACAATGAGCAGTTCTTC.

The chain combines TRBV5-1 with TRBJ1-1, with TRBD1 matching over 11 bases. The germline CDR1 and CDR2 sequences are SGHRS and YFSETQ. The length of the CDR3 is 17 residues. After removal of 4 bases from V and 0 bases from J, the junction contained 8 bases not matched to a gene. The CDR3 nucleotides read TGCGCCAGCAGCGTTGGACAGGGGGCGCATATGAACACTGAAGCTTTCTTT. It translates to CASSVGQGAHMNTEAFF.

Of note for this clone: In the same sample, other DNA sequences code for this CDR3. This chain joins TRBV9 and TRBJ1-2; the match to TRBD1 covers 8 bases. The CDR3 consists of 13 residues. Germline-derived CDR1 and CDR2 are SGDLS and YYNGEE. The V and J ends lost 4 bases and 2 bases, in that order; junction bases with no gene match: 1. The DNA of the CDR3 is TGTGCCAGCAGCCGACAGGGGAACTATGGCTACACCTTC. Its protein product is CASSRQGNYGYTF.

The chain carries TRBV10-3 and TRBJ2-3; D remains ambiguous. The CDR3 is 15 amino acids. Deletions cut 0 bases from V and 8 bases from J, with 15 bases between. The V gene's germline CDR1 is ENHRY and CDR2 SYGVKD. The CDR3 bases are TGTGCCATCAGTGAGTCGTCGATAAACCAGCCTACGCAGTATTTT. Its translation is CAISESSINQPTQYF.

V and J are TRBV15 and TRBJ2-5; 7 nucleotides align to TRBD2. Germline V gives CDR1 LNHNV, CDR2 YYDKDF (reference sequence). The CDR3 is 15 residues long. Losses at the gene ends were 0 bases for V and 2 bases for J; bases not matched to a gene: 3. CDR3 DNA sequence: TGTGCCACCAGCAGAGATTTGGGGGGGCAAGAGACCCAGTACTTC. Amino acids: CATSRDLGGQETQYF.

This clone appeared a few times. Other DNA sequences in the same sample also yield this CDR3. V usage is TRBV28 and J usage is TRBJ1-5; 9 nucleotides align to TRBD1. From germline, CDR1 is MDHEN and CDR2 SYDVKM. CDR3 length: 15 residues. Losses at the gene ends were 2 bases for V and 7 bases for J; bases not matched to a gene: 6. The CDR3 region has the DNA TGTGCCAGCAGTTTAACGGGACAGGGAATCCAGCCCCAGCATTTT. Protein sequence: CASSLTGQGIQPQHF.

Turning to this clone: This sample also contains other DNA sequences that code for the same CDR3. The CDR3 sequence: CASSLAVQAYEQYF. As DNA, the CDR3 is TGTGCCAGCAGCTTAGCGGTTCAGGCCTACGAGCAGTACTTC. The gene calls are TRBV7-9 and TRBJ2-7, with no clear D. CDR3 length: 14 amino acids. Trimming pared 0 bases from V and 2 bases from J, leaving 8 bases between. CDR1 SEHNR and CDR2 FQNEAQ come from the germline V gene (reference sequence).

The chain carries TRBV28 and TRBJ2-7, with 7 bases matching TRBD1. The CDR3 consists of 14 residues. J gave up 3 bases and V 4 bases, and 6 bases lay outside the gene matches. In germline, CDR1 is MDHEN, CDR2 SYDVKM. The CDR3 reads CASSSGGNRYEQYF. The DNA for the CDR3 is TGTGCCAGCAGTTCAGGGGGTAATCGCTACGAGCAGTACTTC.

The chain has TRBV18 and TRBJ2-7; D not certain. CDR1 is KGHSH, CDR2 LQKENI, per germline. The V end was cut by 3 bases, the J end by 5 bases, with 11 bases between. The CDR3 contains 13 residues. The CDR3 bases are TGTGCCAGCTCACCCGACCAGTCCCACGAGCAGTACTTC. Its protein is CASSPDQSHEQYF.

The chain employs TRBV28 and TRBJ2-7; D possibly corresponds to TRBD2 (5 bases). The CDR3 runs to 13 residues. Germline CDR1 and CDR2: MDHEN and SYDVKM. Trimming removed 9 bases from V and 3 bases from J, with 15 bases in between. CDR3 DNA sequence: TGTGCCAGGCCGAGGGAGACCCACTACGAGCAGTACTTC. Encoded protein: CARPRETHYEQYF.

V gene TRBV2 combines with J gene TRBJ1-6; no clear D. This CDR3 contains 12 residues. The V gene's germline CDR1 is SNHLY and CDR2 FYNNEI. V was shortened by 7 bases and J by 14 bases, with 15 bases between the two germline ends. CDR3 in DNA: TGTGCCAGCACCCAGTATTTTGAGTCCCTCCACTTT. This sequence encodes CASTQYFESLHF.